The rows below give T cell receptor beta chains drawn from one sample of a study of shared clonotypes between healthy human individuals. Profiling relied on immunoSEQ multiplex PCR, and the TCRdb table lists in-frame clones only, not all of them. The table includes around 690,000 clones, 90% detected once. Sequenced input: memory CD8+ T cells from PBMCs. These receptors were collected from a young man in good health. Some clones in this sample may be carry-over from other donors' samples. Both conserved end residues are part of each CDR3. D genes are given only for firm matches. Clone size, where shown, is once, few, many, or a class for clones that have expanded.

J gene: TRBJ1-1
clone size: few
V gene: TRBV29-1
D gene: TRBD1
CDR3 protein: CSVTGATEAFF
CDR3 DNA: TGCAGCGTCACAGGGGCCACTGAAGCTTTCTTT

J gene: TRBJ2-7
clone size: -
V gene: TRBV10-2
D gene: TRBD1
CDR3 protein: CASSRTGAYYEQYF
CDR3 DNA: TGCGCCAGCAGCCGGACAGGGGCCTACTACGAGCAGTACTTC

J gene: TRBJ2-4
clone size: -
V gene: TRBV4-1
D gene: -
CDR3 protein: CASGGISAAKNIQYF
CDR3 DNA: TGCGCCAGCGGGGGAATTAGCGCGGCCAAAAACATTCAGTACTTC

J gene: TRBJ2-1
clone size: -
V gene: TRBV7-6
D gene: TRBD1
CDR3 protein: CASSKFRGLALAGNEQFF
CDR3 DNA: TGTGCCAGCAGCAAATTCAGGGGGCTGGCCCTCGCCGGCAATGAGCAGTTCTTC

J gene: TRBJ2-2
clone size: -
V gene: TRBV6-5
D gene: -
CDR3 protein: CASTPWGKGTGELFF
CDR3 DNA: TGTGCCAGCACCCCCTGGGGCAAAGGCACCGGGGAGCTGTTTTTT

J gene: TRBJ2-5
clone size: -
V gene: TRBV27
D gene: -
CDR3 protein: CASRGAGEKETQYF
CDR3 DNA: TGTGCCAGCAGGGGGGCGGGAGAAAAAGAGACCCAGTACTTC

J gene: TRBJ2-2
clone size: -
V gene: TRBV28
D gene: -
CDR3 protein: CASRPGTPNTGELFF
CDR3 DNA: TGTGCCAGCAGACCCGGGACTCCCAACACCGGGGAGCTGTTTTTT

J gene: TRBJ2-3
clone size: -
V gene: TRBV6-6
D gene: -
CDR3 protein: CASSRRGTDTQYF
CDR3 DNA: TGTGCCAGCAGTCGTAGAGGCACAGATACGCAGTATTTT

J gene: TRBJ1-2
clone size: -
V gene: TRBV7-3
D gene: -
CDR3 protein: CASSSWPGGNYGYTF
CDR3 DNA: TGTGCCAGCAGCTCTTGGCCGGGCGGCAACTATGGCTACACCTTC

J gene: TRBJ1-5
clone size: once
V gene: TRBV7-9
D gene: -
CDR3 protein: CASSLGGEIWPQHF
CDR3 DNA: TGTGCCAGCAGCTTAGGGGGGGAGATTTGGCCCCAGCATTTT

J gene: TRBJ2-7
clone size: once
V gene: TRBV10-3
D gene: -
CDR3 protein: CAISESGSSYEQYF
CDR3 DNA: TGTGCCATCAGTGAGTCGGGCAGCTCCTACGAGCAGTACTTC

J gene: TRBJ1-1
clone size: -
V gene: TRBV6-5
D gene: -
CDR3 protein: CASSSTGSEAFF
CDR3 DNA: TGTGCCAGCAGCTCTACAGGGTCTGAAGCTTTCTTT

J gene: TRBJ2-3
clone size: few
V gene: TRBV28
D gene: TRBD2
CDR3 protein: CASSFSSGSVTDTQYF
CDR3 DNA: TGTGCCAGCAGTTTCTCTAGCGGGAGTGTAACAGATACGCAGTATTTT

J gene: TRBJ1-5
clone size: -
V gene: TRBV28
D gene: -
CDR3 protein: CASSPPVGLYSNQPQHF
CDR3 DNA: TGTGCCAGCAGTCCCCCGGTGGGACTTTATAGCAATCAGCCCCAGCATTTT

J gene: TRBJ2-7
clone size: -
V gene: TRBV29-1
D gene: -
CDR3 protein: CSVLGGTEYEQYF
CDR3 DNA: TGCAGCGTTCTGGGGGGTACCGAGTACGAGCAGTACTTC

J gene: TRBJ1-5
clone size: few
V gene: TRBV7-6
D gene: -
CDR3 protein: CASSSSRTEPQHF
CDR3 DNA: TGTGCCAGCAGCTCCAGCAGGACGGAGCCCCAGCATTTT

J gene: TRBJ2-7
clone size: once
V gene: TRBV6-5
D gene: -
CDR3 protein: CASSPQMTVRDEQYF
CDR3 DNA: TGTGCCAGCAGCCCCCAGATGACCGTACGGGACGAGCAGTACTTC

J gene: TRBJ2-7
clone size: few
V gene: TRBV27
D gene: TRBD2
CDR3 protein: CASSFGRAAEQYF
CDR3 DNA: TGTGCCAGCAGTTTCGGGAGGGCGGCCGAGCAGTACTTC

J gene: TRBJ1-1
clone size: -
V gene: TRBV9
D gene: -
CDR3 protein: CASSVWLSDTEAFF
CDR3 DNA: TGTGCCAGCAGCGTTTGGCTCTCAGACACTGAAGCTTTCTTT

J gene: TRBJ2-7
clone size: -
V gene: TRBV7-8
D gene: -
CDR3 protein: CASSPRTDTYEQYF
CDR3 DNA: TGTGCCAGCAGCCCCCGGACTGATACCTACGAGCAGTACTTC

J gene: TRBJ1-4
clone size: -
V gene: TRBV27
D gene: TRBD1
CDR3 protein: CASGQDRGSEKLFF
CDR3 DNA: TGTGCCAGCGGACAGGACAGGGGGTCTGAAAAACTGTTTTTT

J gene: TRBJ2-2
clone size: -
V gene: TRBV28
D gene: TRBD2
CDR3 protein: CASSSPGLRNTGELFF
CDR3 DNA: TGTGCCAGCAGTTCCCCGGGACTACGGAACACCGGGGAGCTGTTTTTT

J gene: TRBJ2-1
clone size: -
V gene: TRBV7-2
D gene: TRBD2
CDR3 protein: CASSPRTSGTSSYNEQFF
CDR3 DNA: TGTGCCAGCAGCCCTAGGACTAGCGGGACGAGCTCCTACAATGAGCAGTTCTTC

J gene: TRBJ2-5
clone size: once
V gene: TRBV27
D gene: -
CDR3 protein: CASSPTFHVGRDQETQYF
CDR3 DNA: TGTGCCAGCAGTCCCACGTTTCATGTCGGCAGGGACCAAGAGACCCAGTACTTC

J gene: TRBJ2-2
clone size: -
V gene: TRBV7-2
D gene: TRBD2
CDR3 protein: CASSLNRVRLAGLTGELFF
CDR3 DNA: TGTGCCAGCAGCTTAAATCGGGTGAGACTAGCGGGACTCACCGGGGAGCTGTTTTTT